Listed below are T cell receptor beta chains from one sample, sequenced in a study of blood T cell repertoires in COVID-19. Assay used: immunoSEQ multiplex PCR; TCRdb lists only in-frame clones, some missing. The sample lists under 200,000 clones, about 84% occurring once. Specimen: PBMCs or T cells enriched from blood (not recorded which). These receptors all stem from a man aged 40-50 years with acute COVID-19. CDR3s include the opening cysteine and the closing phenylalanine or tryptophan.

CASSLVPAGAGETQYF TRBV7-6 16 TRBJ2-5
CASSPRQGGNIQYF TRBV7-3 14 TRBJ2-4
CASSVELAGGGIQYF TRBV9 15 TRBJ2-4
CASSEDRYEQYF TRBV2 12 TRBJ2-7
CASNPEGLAASEQYF TRBV19 15 TRBJ2-7
CASRSNPYEQYF TRBV27 12 TRBJ2-7
CASSLGGLGSTDTQYF TRBV7-2 16 TRBJ2-3
CASSIPGLGTDTQYF TRBV27 15 TRBJ2-3
CAAGTANYGYTF TRBV24-1 12 TRBJ1-2
CASSARGESYGYTF TRBV9 14 TRBJ1-2
CSARQGQNIQYF TRBV29-1 12 TRBJ2-4
CASRSGGESYEQYF TRBV14 14 TRBJ2-7
CASSRIGLAGGPSSYEQYF TRBV4-1 19 TRBJ2-7
CASSPGKTAESGANVLTF TRBV11-2 18 TRBJ2-6
CASSTGKRLITYEQYF TRBV7-2 16 TRBJ2-7
CASSDSIEAFF TRBV6-1 11 TRBJ1-1
CASSLSTLAGGPSEQYF TRBV27 17 TRBJ2-7
CSVLKLAGILYEQYF TRBV29-1 15 TRBJ2-7
CASRPGAGETQYF TRBV27 13 TRBJ2-5
CASSAQHRDTGELFF TRBV10-2 15 TRBJ2-2
CASSLAGGEKLFF TRBV5-4 13 TRBJ1-4
CASSVRQGIIETQYF TRBV3-1/TRBV3-2 15 TRBJ2-5
CAPPGHAIYEQYF TRBV5-3 13 TRBJ2-7
CASTDRENQPQHF TRBV19 13 TRBJ1-5
CASSRLAGPYNEQFF TRBV2 15 TRBJ2-1
CASGLMGVGHYGYTF TRBV12-5 15 TRBJ1-2
CASSTQTGTRNNEQFF TRBV9 16 TRBJ2-1
CAAGRNTEAFF TRBV28 11 TRBJ1-1
CASSRGGTGDSYEQYF TRBV5-4 16 TRBJ2-7
CASSGSSGNSYEQYF TRBV9 15 TRBJ2-7
CASSEWTGRPSNQPQHF TRBV6-1 17 TRBJ1-5
CASSLGGGGPTGELFF TRBV7-7 16 TRBJ2-2
CASGNRDRPYGYTF TRBV6-5 14 TRBJ1-2
CASRRGAIGPLHF TRBV28 13 TRBJ1-6
CASSSGAGTEAFF TRBV7-9 13 TRBJ1-1
CATSDFVDTQYF TRBV24-1 12 TRBJ2-3
CASSSPAAGNTEAFF TRBV28 15 TRBJ1-1
CASSPAGTSGGNEQFF TRBV13 16 TRBJ2-1
CASSEVDRGKQPQHF TRBV2 15 TRBJ1-5
CASSLPGSEAFF TRBV5-1 12 TRBJ1-1